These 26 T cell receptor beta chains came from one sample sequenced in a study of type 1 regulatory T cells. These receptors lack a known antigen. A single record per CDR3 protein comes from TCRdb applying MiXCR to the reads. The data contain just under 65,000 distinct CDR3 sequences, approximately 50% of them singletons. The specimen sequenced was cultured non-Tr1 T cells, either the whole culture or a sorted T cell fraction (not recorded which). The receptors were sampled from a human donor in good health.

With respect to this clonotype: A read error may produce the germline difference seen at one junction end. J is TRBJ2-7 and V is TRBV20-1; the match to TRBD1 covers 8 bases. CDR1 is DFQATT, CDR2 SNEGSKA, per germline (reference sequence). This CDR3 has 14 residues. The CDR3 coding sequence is TGCAGTGCTAGAGCGGCAGGACAGGGTTTATTCGTAGACTTC. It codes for CSARAAGQGLFVDF.

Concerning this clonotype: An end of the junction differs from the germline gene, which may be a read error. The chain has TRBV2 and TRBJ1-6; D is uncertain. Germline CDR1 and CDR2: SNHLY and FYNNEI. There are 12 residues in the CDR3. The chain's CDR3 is CASSDGRPPLHF. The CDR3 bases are TGTGCCAGCAGTGACGGGCGCCCACCTCTCCACTTT.

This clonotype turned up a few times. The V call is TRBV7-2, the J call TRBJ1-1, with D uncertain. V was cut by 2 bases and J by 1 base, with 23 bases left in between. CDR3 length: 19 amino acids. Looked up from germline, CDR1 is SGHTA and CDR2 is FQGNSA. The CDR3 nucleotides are TGTGCCAGCAGCTTATATACACAACAATTAGTGGGCCCGAACACTGAAGCTTTCTTT. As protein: CASSLYTQQLVGPNTEAFF.

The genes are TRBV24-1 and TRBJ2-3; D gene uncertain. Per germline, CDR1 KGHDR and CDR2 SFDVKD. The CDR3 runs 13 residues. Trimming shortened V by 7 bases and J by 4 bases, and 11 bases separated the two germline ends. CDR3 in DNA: TGTGCCACCAGGGCGGCCGGCGCAGATACGCAGTATTTT. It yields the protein CATRAAGADTQYF.

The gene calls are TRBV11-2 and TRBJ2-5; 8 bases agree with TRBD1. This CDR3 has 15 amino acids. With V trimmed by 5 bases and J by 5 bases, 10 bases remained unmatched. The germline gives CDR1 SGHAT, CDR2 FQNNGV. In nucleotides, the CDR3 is TGTGCCAGCAGCCCCGAGACAGGGGTGGTGGAGACCCAGTACTTC. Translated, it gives CASSPETGVVETQYF. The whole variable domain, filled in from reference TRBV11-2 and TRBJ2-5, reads EAGVAQSPRYKIIEKRQSVAFWCNPISGHATLYWYQQILGQGPKLLIQFQNNGVVDDSQLPKDRFSAERLKGVDSTLKIQPAKLEDSAVYLCASSPETGVVETQYFGPGTRLLVL.

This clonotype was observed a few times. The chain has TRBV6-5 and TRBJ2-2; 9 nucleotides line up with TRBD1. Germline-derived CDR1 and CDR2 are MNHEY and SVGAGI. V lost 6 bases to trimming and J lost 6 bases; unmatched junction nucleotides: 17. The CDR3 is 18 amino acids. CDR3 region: CASRPGTGYIGGAGELFF. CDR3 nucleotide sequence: TGTGCCAGCAGACCCGGGACAGGGTATATCGGGGGAGCCGGGGAGCTGTTTTTT.

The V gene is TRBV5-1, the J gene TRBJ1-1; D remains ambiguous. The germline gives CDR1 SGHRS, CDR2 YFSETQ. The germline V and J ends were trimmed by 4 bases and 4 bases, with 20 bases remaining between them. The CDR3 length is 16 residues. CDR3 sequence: CASSATTGRRSTEAFF. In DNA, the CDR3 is TGCGCCAGCAGCGCTACAACCGGACGTCGTTCCACTGAAGCTTTCTTT.

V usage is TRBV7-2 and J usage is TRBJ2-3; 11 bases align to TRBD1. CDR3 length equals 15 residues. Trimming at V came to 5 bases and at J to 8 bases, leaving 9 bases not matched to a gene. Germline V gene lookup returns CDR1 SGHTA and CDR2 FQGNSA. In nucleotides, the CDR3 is TGTGCCAGCAGCGGAGGACAGGGGGCGTTGGGTACGCAGTATTTT. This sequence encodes CASSGGQGALGTQYF.

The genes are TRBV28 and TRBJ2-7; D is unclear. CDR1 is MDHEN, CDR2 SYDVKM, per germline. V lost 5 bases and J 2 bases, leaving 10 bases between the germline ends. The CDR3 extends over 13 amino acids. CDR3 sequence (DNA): TGTGCCAGCAGTCCGGACGGAACCTACGAGCAGTACTTC. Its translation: CASSPDGTYEQYF.

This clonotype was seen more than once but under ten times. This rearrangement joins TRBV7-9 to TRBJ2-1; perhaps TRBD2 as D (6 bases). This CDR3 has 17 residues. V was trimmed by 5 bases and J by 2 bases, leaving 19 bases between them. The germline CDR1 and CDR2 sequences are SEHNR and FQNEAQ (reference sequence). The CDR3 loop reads CASSPRTRGRTYNEQFF. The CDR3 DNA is TGTGCCAGCAGCCCCCGAACGCGGGGACGAACCTACAATGAGCAGTTCTTC.

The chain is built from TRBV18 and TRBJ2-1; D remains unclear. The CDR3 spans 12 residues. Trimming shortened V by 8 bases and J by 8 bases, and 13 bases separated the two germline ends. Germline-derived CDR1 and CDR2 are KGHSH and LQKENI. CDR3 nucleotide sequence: TGTGCCAGCGGCTCCTTGTGGCATGAGCAGTTCTTC. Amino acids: CASGSLWHEQFF.

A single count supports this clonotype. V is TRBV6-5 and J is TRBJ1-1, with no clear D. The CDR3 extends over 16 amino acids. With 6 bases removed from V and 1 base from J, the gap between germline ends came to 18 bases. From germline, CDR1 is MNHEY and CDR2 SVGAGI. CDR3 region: CASRPSSDGWNTEAFF. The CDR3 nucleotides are TGTGCCAGCAGACCCTCCTCGGACGGATGGAACACTGAAGCTTTCTTT.

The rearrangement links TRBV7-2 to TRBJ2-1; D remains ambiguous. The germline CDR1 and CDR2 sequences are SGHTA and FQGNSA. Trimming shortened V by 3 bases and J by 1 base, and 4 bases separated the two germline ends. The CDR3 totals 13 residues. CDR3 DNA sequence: TGTGCCAGCAGCTTGAGGTCCTACAATGAGCAGTTCTTC. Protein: CASSLRSYNEQFF.

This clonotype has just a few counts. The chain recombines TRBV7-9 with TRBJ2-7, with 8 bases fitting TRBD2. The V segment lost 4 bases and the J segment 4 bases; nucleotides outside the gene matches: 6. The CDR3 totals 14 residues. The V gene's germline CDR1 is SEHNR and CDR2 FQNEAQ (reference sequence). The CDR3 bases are TGTGCCAGCAGCTCCGGGGCGGGGGGATACGAGCAGTACTTC. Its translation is CASSSGAGGYEQYF.

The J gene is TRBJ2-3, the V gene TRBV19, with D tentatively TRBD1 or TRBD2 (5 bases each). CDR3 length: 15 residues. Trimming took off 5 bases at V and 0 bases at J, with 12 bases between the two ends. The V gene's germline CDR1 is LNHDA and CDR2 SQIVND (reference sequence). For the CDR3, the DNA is TGTGCCAGTAGTCGGGACGCAGCTAGCACAGATACGCAGTATTTT. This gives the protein CASSRDAASTDTQYF. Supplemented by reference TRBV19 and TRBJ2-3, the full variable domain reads DGGITQSPKYLFRKEGQNVTLSCEQNLNHDAMYWYRQDPGQGLRLIYYSQIVNDFQKGDIAEGYSVSREKKESFPLTVTSAQKNPTAFYLCASSRDAASTDTQYFGPGTRLTVL.

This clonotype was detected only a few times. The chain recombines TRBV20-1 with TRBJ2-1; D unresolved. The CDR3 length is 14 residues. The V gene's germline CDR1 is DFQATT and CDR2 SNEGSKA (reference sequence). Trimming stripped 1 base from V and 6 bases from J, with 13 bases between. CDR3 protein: CSARGWRNLNEQFF. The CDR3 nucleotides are TGCAGTGCTAGAGGTTGGCGGAACCTCAATGAGCAGTTCTTC.

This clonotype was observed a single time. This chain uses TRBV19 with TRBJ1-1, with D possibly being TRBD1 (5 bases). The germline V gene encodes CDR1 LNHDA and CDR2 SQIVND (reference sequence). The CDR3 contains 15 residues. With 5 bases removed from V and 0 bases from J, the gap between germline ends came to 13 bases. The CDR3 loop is CASSSQGLMNTEAFF. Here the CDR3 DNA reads TGTGCCAGTAGTTCGCAGGGCCTTATGAACACTGAAGCTTTCTTT.

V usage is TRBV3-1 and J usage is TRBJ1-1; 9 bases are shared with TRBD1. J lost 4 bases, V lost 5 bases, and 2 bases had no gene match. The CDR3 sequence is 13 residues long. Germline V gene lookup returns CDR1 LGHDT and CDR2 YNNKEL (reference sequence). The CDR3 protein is CASSSTGGTEAFF. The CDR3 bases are TGTGCCAGCAGCTCGACAGGGGGCACTGAAGCTTTCTTT.

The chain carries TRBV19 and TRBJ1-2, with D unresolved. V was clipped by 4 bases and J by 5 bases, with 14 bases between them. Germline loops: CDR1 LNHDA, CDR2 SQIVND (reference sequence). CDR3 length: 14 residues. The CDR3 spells CASSSRDSVYGYTF. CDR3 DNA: TGTGCCAGTAGTAGCCGGGATAGCGTTTATGGCTACACCTTC.

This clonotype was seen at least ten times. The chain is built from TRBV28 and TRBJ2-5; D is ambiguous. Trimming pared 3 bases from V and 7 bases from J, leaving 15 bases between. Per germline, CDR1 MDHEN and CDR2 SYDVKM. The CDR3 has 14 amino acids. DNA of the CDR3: TGTGCCAGCAGTTTCCCCCCTTCGTCTGGGACCCAGTACTTC. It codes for CASSFPPSSGTQYF.

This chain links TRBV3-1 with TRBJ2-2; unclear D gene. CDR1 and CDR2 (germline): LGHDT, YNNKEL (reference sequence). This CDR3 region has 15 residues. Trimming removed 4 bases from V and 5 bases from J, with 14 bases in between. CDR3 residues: CASSPDTRLTGELFF. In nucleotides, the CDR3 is TGTGCCAGCAGCCCTGACACCCGCTTGACCGGGGAGCTGTTTTTT.

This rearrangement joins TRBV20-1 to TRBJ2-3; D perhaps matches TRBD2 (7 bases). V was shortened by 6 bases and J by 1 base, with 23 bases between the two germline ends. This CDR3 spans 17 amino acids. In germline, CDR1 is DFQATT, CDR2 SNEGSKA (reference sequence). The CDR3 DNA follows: TGCAGTGCCCCGGGCGGGTTCGCGGGGGCGGGCACAGATACGCAGTATTTT. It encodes CSAPGGFAGAGTDTQYF.

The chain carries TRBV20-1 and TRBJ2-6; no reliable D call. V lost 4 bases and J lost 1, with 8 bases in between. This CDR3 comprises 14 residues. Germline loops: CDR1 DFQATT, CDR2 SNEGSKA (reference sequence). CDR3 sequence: CSATEESGANVLTF. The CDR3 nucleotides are TGCAGTGCTACTGAGGAATCTGGGGCCAACGTCCTGACTTTC.

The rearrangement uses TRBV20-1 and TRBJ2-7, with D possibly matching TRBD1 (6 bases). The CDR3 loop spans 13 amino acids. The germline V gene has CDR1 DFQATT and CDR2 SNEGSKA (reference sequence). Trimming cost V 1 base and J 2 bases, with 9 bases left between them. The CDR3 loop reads CSARVSGAYEQYF. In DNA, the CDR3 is TGCAGTGCTAGAGTGTCAGGGGCCTACGAGCAGTACTTC.

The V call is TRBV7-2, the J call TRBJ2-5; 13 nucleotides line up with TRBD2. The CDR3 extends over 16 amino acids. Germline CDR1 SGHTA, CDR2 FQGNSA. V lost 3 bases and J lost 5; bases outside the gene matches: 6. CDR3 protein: CASSLTSGGPQETQYF. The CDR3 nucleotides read TGTGCCAGCAGCTTGACTAGCGGGGGGCCCCAGGAGACCCAGTACTTC.

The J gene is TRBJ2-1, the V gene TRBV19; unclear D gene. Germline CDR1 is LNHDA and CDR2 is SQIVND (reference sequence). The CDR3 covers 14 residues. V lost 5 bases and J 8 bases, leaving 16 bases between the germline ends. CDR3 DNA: TGTGCCAGTAGTTCAAGGAGAGGTGGCGATGAGCAGTTCTTC. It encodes CASSSRRGGDEQFF.